The next 9 T cell receptor beta chains were all read from a single sample in a study of Ad26.COV2.S vaccination and SARS-CoV-2 variants. As to treatment: roughly 20 received Ad26.COV2.S at low or high dose, single or two shots; 5 received placebo; per-sample allocation not given. At day 63 after the first vaccine or placebo injection, samples were drawn. Measured with immunoSEQ multiplex PCR; TCRdb has only the in-frame clones, and not every one. Counted here are 430,000 or so clones, nearly 90% occurring once; the ten biggest clones make up about 2.7%. The sample consisted of peripheral blood, taken in a trial of Ad26.COV2.S vaccine versus placebo. The receptors shown here come from a person aged 18-65 years who received the Ad26.COV2.S COVID-19 vaccine or a placebo.

J is TRBJ1-1 and V is TRBV11-3; possible D gene TRBD1, 5 bases. The CDR3 contains 16 residues. V dropped 4 bases and J dropped 2 bases, with 17 bases sitting between them. Germline CDR1 reads SGHNT; CDR2 reads YENEEA. Here the CDR3 reads CASSSRVGQLNTEAFF. The CDR3 DNA reads TGTGCCAGCAGCTCCAGGGTGGGGCAGCTAAACACTGAAGCTTTCTTT.

The rearrangement links TRBV5-5 to TRBJ2-1, with 9 bases lining up with TRBD2. The J segment lost 7 bases and the V segment lost 0 bases, leaving 5 bases of the junction unmatched. CDR1 and CDR2 (germline): SGHKS, YYEKEE (reference sequence). This CDR3 is built from 15 residues. The CDR3 is CASSLASREGNEQFF. The CDR3, as DNA: TGTGCCAGCAGCTTGGCCTCGCGGGAGGGAAATGAGCAGTTCTTC.

The chain joins TRBV2 to TRBJ2-2; weak D call: TRBD2 (6 bases). The CDR3 runs 14 residues. V was trimmed by 7 bases and J by 6 bases, leaving 15 bases between them. From germline, CDR1 is SNHLY and CDR2 FYNNEI. CDR3 sequence reads: CASTSRRESGELFF. The CDR3 nucleotides are TGTGCCAGCACTTCCAGACGGGAGTCCGGGGAGCTGTTTTTT.

The chain couples TRBV7-2 to TRBJ2-3, with D unresolved. Deletions cut 2 bases from V and 7 bases from J, with 7 bases between. The CDR3 length is 12 residues. From germline, CDR1 is SGHTA and CDR2 FQGNSA. DNA of the CDR3: TGTGCCAGCAGCTTATGGGGAAATACGCAGTATTTT. This gives the protein CASSLWGNTQYF.

The V gene is TRBV5-5, the J gene TRBJ1-4; no clear D gene. Between the trimmed V and J ends, which lost 2 bases and 8 bases, there was a span of 10 bases. Germline lookup yields CDR1 SGHKS and CDR2 YYEKEE (reference sequence). The length of the CDR3 is 13 residues. CDR3 nucleotides: TGTGCCAGCAGCTTTAGCGTATTCGAAAAACTGTTTTTT. This translates into CASSFSVFEKLFF.

The rearrangement uses TRBV6-2 or TRBV6-3 and TRBJ2-1; D might be TRBD1 or TRBD2, each matching 6 bases. CDR1 and CDR2 from the germline V gene are MNHEY and SVGEGT. Trimming removed 2 bases at V and 9 bases at J, with 14 bases between. This CDR3 is 14 amino acids long. This CDR3 reads CASSYGGPVTEQFF. The DNA of the CDR3 is TGTGCCAGCAGTTACGGGGGGCCGGTCACTGAGCAGTTCTTC.

The V and J genes are TRBV4-2 and TRBJ1-2, with 9 bases identical to TRBD1. Germline CDR1 is LGHNA and CDR2 is YNFKEQ. The CDR3 consists of 19 residues. The J segment lost 5 bases and the V segment lost 4 bases, leaving 20 bases of the junction unmatched. The DNA of the CDR3 is TGTGCCAGCAGCCCAAAGCGGGGAACAGGGGGCTACCTGGGGTATGGCTACACCTTC. It yields the protein CASSPKRGTGGYLGYGYTF.

There are a few counts of this clone. The chain links TRBV24-1 to TRBJ1-2; 7 bases line up with TRBD1. Looked up from germline, CDR1 is KGHDR and CDR2 is SFDVKD. CDR3 size: 14 residues. J was trimmed by 2 bases and V by 5 bases; bases with no gene match: 4. In nucleotides, the CDR3 is TGTGCCACCAGTGGCCAGGGGGACAACTATGGCTACACCTTC. Its translation: CATSGQGDNYGYTF.

The chain has TRBV29-1 and TRBJ2-7; possible D gene TRBD2, 6 bases. CDR3 length: 13 residues. The V end lost 6 bases, the J end lost 5 bases, and 17 bases lay between the germline ends. Germline CDR1 SQVTM, CDR2 ANQGSEA. The CDR3 region has the DNA TGCAGCGTGGCCCCGGAGGGAGGCGACGAGCAGTACTTC. Translating it yields CSVAPEGGDEQYF.